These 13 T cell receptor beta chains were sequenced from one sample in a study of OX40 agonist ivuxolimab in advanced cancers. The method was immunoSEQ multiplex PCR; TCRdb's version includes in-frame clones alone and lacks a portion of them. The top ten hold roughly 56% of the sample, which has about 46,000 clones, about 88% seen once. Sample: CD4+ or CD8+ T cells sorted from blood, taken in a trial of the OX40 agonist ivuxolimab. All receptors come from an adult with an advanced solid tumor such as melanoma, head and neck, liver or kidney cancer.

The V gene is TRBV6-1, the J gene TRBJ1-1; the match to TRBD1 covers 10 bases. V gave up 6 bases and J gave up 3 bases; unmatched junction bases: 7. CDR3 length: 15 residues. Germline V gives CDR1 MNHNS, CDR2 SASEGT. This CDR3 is CASSLWTGGDTEAFF. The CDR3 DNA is TGTGCCAGCAGCCTTTGGACAGGGGGGGACACTGAAGCTTTCTTT.

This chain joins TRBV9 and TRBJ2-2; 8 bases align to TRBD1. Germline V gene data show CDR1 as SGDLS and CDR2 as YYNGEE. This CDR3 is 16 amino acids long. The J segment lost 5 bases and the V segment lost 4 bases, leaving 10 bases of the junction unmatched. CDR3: CASSSGGQAYTGELFF. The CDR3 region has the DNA TGTGCCAGCAGCTCTGGGGGACAGGCCTATACCGGGGAGCTGTTTTTT.

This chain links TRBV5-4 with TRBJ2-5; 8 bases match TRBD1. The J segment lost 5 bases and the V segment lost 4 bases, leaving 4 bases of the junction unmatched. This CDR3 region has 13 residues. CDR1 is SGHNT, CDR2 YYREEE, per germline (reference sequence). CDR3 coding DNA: TGTGCCAGCAGCCCATGGACAGGGGAGACCCAGTACTTC. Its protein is CASSPWTGETQYF.

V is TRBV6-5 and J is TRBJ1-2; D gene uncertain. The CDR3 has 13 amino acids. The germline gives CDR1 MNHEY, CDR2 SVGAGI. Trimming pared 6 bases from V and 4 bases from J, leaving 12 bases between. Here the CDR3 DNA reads TGTGCCAGCAGCCCCGGACGGACCTATGGCTACACCTTC. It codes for CASSPGRTYGYTF.

This chain's CDR3 is CASSLSGGTEAFF. The CDR3 nucleotides read TGCGCCAGCAGCTTAAGTGGTGGCACTGAAGCTTTCTTT. The rearrangement joins TRBV5-1 to TRBJ1-1; D uncertain. The V end lost 2 bases, the J end lost 4 bases, and 9 bases lay between the germline ends. This CDR3 spans 13 amino acids. CDR1 is SGHRS, CDR2 YFSETQ, per germline. Combining the CDR3 with reference TRBV5-1 and TRBJ1-1 gives the whole variable domain KAGVTQTPRYLIKTRGQQVTLSCSPISGHRSVSWYQQTPGQGLQFLFEYFSETQRNKGNFPGRFSGRQFSNSRSEMNVSTLELGDSALYLCASSLSGGTEAFFGQGTRLTVV.

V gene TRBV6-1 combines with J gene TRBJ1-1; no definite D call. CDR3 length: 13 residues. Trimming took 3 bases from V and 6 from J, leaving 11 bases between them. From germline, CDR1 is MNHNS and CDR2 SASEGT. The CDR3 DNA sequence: TGTGCCAGCAGTGAGGGTAAGAGACCTGAAGCTTTCTTT. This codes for CASSEGKRPEAFF.

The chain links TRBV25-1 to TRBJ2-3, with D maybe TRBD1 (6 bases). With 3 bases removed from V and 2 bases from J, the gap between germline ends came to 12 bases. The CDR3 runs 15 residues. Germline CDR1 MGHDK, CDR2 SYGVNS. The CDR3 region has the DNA TGTGCCAGCAGTGATGGAAGGGGGAACACAGATACGCAGTATTTT. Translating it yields CASSDGRGNTDTQYF.

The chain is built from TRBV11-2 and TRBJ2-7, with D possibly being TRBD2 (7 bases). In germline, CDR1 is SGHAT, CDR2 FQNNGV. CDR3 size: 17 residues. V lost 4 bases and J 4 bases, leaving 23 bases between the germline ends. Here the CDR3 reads CASSSRPGGGAQYEQYF. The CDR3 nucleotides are TGTGCCAGCAGCTCCCGTCCAGGAGGGGGGGCGCAATACGAGCAGTACTTC.

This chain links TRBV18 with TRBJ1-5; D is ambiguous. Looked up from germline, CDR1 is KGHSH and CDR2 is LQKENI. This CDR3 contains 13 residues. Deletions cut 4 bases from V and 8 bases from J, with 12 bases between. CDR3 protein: CASSLGRGEPQHF. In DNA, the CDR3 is TGTGCCAGCTCACTTGGACGTGGGGAGCCCCAGCATTTT.

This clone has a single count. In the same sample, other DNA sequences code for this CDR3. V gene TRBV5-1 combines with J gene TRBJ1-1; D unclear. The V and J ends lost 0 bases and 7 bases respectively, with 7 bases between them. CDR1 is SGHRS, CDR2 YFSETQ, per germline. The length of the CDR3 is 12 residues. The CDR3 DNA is TGCGCCAGCAGCTTGGAGGGCAGTGAAGCTTTCTTT. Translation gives CASSLEGSEAFF.

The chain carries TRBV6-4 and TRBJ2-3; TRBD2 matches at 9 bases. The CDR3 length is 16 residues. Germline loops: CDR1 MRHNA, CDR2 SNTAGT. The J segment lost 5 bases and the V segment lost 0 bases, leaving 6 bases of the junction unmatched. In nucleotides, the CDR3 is TGTGCCAGCAGTGACTCCCCAGCGGGAGGCATAGATACGCAGTATTTT. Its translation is CASSDSPAGGIDTQYF.

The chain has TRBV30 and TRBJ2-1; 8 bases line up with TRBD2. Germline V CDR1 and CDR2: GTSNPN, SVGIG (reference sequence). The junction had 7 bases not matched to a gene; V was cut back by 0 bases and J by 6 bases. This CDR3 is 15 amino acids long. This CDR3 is CAWSVWVAGRNEQFF. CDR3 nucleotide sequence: TGTGCCTGGAGTGTATGGGTAGCGGGACGCAATGAGCAGTTCTTC.

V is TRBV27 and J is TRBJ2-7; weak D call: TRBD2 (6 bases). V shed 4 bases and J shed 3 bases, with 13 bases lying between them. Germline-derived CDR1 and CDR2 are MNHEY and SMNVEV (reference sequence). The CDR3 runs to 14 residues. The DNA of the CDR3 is TGTGCCAGCAGTTCCGGACTACTATACTACGAGCAGTACTTC. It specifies CASSSGLLYYEQYF.